This TCR beta chain comes out of a study of blood T cell repertoires in COVID-19 (TCRdb year 2020). At the level of the whole study: Collaborator samples came from the United States, Italy and Spain and covered acute and convalescent phases of COVID-19. Where available, HLA class I and class II types were obtained from metadata supplied by the sample provider rather than from assay-based typing. The material from the prospective study consisted of cDNA or gDNA derived from T cells, B-cell-depleted T cells, or PBMCs. The repertoires were released in a freely available public database intended as a resource for research on the immune response to SARS-CoV-2. Deeply sampled blood TCRbeta repertoires from subjects exposed to, actively infected with, or recovered from COVID-19 were included in the dataset. Sample metadata almost always included a de-identified subject ID, COVID-19 status, age in years and sex. The samples were drawn from the first 160 participants of the ongoing ImmuneRACE study and from more than 1,000 subjects provided by 6 global collaborators.

TCRbeta CDR3 regions were amplified from genomic DNA using the immunoSEQ Assay, a bias-controlled multiplex PCR. On the study's bioinformatics: Nucleated cell counts per sample were estimated from amplification of reference gene primers within the assay. To quantify the absolute abundance of each unique TCRbeta CDR3 rearrangement, sequence reads were collapsed and filtered. For each sample, productive Simpson clonality was calculated as the square root of Simpson's diversity index over productive rearrangements. Here the immuneACCESS table is served through TCRdb, limited to in-frame sequences with V and J called. Missing clones are a known gap in these copies; in checked studies unresolved V genes cover under half, and the rest lacks a known reason. For V, J and clone size, that table is used; D and trimming come from the DNA. The sample table contains roughly 180,000 clones; only one count was recorded for under 85% of them. More than 5.5% of the sample is taken by the ten largest.

The germline V gene (reference sequence) specifies PRHDT as CDR1 and FYEKMQ as CDR2. Including cysteine and phenylalanine, the CDR3 has 15 amino acids. CDR3 DNA is the only sequence kept; it has 45 bases, read in frame from the first base. Trimming at the junction amounts to 0 bases on V and 0 bases on J, and the germline ends lie 6 bases apart. Collaborating institutions collected whole blood in K2EDTA tubes following their own protocols. Collaborator samples were shipped for TCRbeta analysis as frozen whole blood, isolated PBMCs, or DNA extracted from either sample type. Broad study findings and their caveats: Clinical and demographic metadata were provided uncurated, with the amount varying by source and participant.

Turning to this clone: Its antigen is not yet known. Qualities for individual bases were not recorded, and no much larger clone is one base off.

Recombination joined TRBV13 with TRBJ2-1; a tentative D call is TRBD2 (5 bases match). The sample taken for sequencing was peripheral blood. The TCR was taken from a human donor in a cohort sampled during active COVID-19. The DNA sequence is as follows: TGTGCCAGCAGCTTAGGCGGGGACTCCTACAATGAGCAGTTCTTC. It encodes CASSLGGDSYNEQFF.